These 16 T cell receptor beta chains were sequenced from one sample in a study of PD-1 blockade in classical Hodgkin lymphoma. Produced via immunoSEQ multiplex PCR; TCRdb's table is partial and in-frame only. The sample records 95,000 to 100,000 clones, about 89% being singletons. Every single patient, without exception, relapsed after autologous stem cell transplantation, and brentuximab vedotin exposure varied. The sample here was peripheral blood mononuclear cells (PBMCs), taken before the second cycle of nivolumab. The receptors were gathered from a human donor with classical Hodgkin lymphoma.

The chain has TRBV7-9 and TRBJ2-2, with D tentatively TRBD1 or TRBD2 (6 bases each). The length of the CDR3 is 16 residues. V lost 1 base and J 2 bases, leaving 11 bases between the germline ends. The germline CDR1 and CDR2 sequences are SEHNR and FQNEAQ (reference sequence). In nucleotides, the CDR3 is TGTGCCAGCAGCTTAGTTCGGGGGACAAACACCGGGGAGCTGTTTTTT. It specifies CASSLVRGTNTGELFF.

With regard to this clone: The junction departs from germline at one end; a sequencing error may be responsible. V gene TRBV9 combines with J gene TRBJ2-4; 9 bases are a match to TRBD2. Germline V lookup: CDR1 SGDLS, CDR2 YYNGEE. The CDR3 has 11 amino acids. The CDR3 nucleotides are TGTGCCAGCAGCGTCGGACTAGCGTCGGACTTC. This sequence encodes CASSVGLASDF.

The chain employs TRBV5-5 and TRBJ1-6; D is possibly TRBD1 (5 bases). CDR3 length: 15 residues. The germline gives CDR1 SGHKS, CDR2 YYEKEE (reference sequence). Trimming shortened V by 1 base and J by 6 bases, and 11 bases separated the two germline ends. CDR3 nucleotide sequence: TGTGCCAGCAGCTTGAACCAGGGAAGTAATTCACCCCTCCACTTT. Translating it yields CASSLNQGSNSPLHF.

The V gene is TRBV7-9, the J gene TRBJ2-5; TRBD1 matches 8 bases. The J call may be faulty, since TRBJ2-7 better matches the DNA end. In germline, CDR1 is SEHNR, CDR2 FQNEAQ (reference sequence). The CDR3 loop spans 14 amino acids. The DNA for the CDR3 is TGTGCCAGCAGCTTGGGACAGGCCTCCTACGAGCAGTACTTC. Its protein product is CASSLGQASYEQYF.

The J gene is TRBJ1-3, the V gene TRBV21-1. TRBV21-1 is a pseudogene. The CDR3 runs 14 residues. The CDR3 here is CASSKKGLGNTIYF. CDR3 nucleotides: TGTGCCAGCAGCAAAAAGGGTCTGGGAAACACCATATATTTT.

The V gene is TRBV5-1, the J gene TRBJ2-7, with no clear D. V lost 0 bases, J lost 1 base, and 11 bases lay in between. From germline, CDR1 is SGHRS and CDR2 YFSETQ. The CDR3 is 15 amino acids. CDR3: CASSLVQIQSYEQYF. The CDR3 nucleotides read TGCGCCAGCAGCTTGGTACAGATCCAGTCCTACGAGCAGTACTTC.

The chain links TRBV2 to TRBJ1-1; no clear D. The CDR3 is 12 amino acids. The V end lost 2 bases, the J end lost 4 bases, and 5 bases lay between the germline ends. Germline assignment: CDR1 SNHLY and CDR2 FYNNEI. As DNA, the CDR3 is TGTGCCAGCAGTGAACCACCCACTGAAGCTTTCTTT. It yields the protein CASSEPPTEAFF.

The chain has TRBV2 and TRBJ2-1; 7 bases align to TRBD1. Germline CDR1 reads SNHLY; CDR2 reads FYNNEI. The CDR3 extends over 15 amino acids. The V gene end was trimmed by 6 bases and the J gene end by 2 bases; junction bases not matched to a gene: 7. As DNA, the CDR3 is TGTGCCAGCAGGGGACCGGGACAGACCTACAATGAGCAGTTCTTC. This encodes CASRGPGQTYNEQFF.

This chain uses TRBV11-2 with TRBJ2-2; D uncertain. The CDR3 loop spans 14 amino acids. The V end lost 2 bases, the J end lost 5 bases, and 9 bases lay between the germline ends. The germline V gene encodes CDR1 SGHAT and CDR2 FQNNGV. CDR3 sequence: CASSLFWSTGELFF. The CDR3 region has the DNA TGTGCCAGCAGCTTATTCTGGAGTACCGGGGAGCTGTTTTTT.

The V call is TRBV29-1, the J call TRBJ2-7, with a weak D call TRBD1 (5 bases). Trimming took off 4 bases at V and 2 bases at J, with 9 bases between the two ends. Germline V gene data show CDR1 as SQVTM and CDR2 as ANQGSEA. CDR3 length: 12 amino acids. In nucleotides, the CDR3 is TGCAGCGTTGGACAGCGAGCCTACGAGCAGTACTTC. Translating gives CSVGQRAYEQYF.

The V gene is TRBV5-4, the J gene TRBJ1-2, with TRBD1 matching 7 bases. CDR3 length: 18 residues. The V and J ends lost 5 bases and 7 bases, in that order; junction bases with no gene match: 23. Germline-derived CDR1 and CDR2 are SGHNT and YYREEE (reference sequence). DNA of the CDR3: TGTGCCAGCAGTAAGGAAAACCCGGCGGCAGGGGGAGTAGGTGGCTACACCTTC. It encodes CASSKENPAAGGVGGYTF.

J is TRBJ1-1 and V is TRBV7-9, with a possible D match to TRBD1 (5 bases). Trimming took off 5 bases at V and 7 bases at J, with 23 bases between the two ends. CDR3 size: 16 residues. CDR1 and CDR2 (germline): SEHNR, FQNEAQ (reference sequence). CDR3 protein: CASSPSLGQGGGEAFF. The CDR3, as DNA: TGTGCCAGCAGCCCCTCCTTGGGGCAGGGCGGGGGTGAAGCTTTCTTT.

J is TRBJ1-2 and V is TRBV27; D may be TRBD1 (5 bases). The CDR3 is 13 amino acids. V was cut by 2 bases and J by 4 bases, with 8 bases left in between. Germline values: CDR1 MNHEY, CDR2 SMNVEV (reference sequence). DNA for the CDR3: TGTGCCAGCAGTTTAGGGGGGACCTATGGCTACACCTTC. It translates to CASSLGGTYGYTF.

The chain links TRBV19 to TRBJ2-5; tentative D call: TRBD2 (6 bases). CDR1 LNHDA and CDR2 SQIVND come from the germline V gene (reference sequence). Trimming shortened V by 4 bases and J by 3 bases, and 15 bases separated the two germline ends. The CDR3 extends over 15 amino acids. CDR3 region: CASSRDSDTEETQYF. CDR3 coding DNA: TGTGCCAGTAGTAGGGACTCTGACACCGAAGAGACCCAGTACTTC.

The sample holds one count of this clone. V and J are TRBV13 and TRBJ1-2; D is possibly TRBD1 (5 bases). The CDR3 loop spans 16 amino acids. Trimming shortened V by 2 bases and J by 0 bases, and 13 bases separated the two germline ends. Looked up from germline, CDR1 is PRHDT and CDR2 is FYEKMQ (reference sequence). The CDR3 loop is CASSLKGWGANYGYTF. The CDR3 DNA sequence: TGTGCCAGCAGCTTAAAGGGTTGGGGCGCTAACTATGGCTACACCTTC. Complete variable domain (other parts from reference TRBV13 and TRBJ1-2): AAGVIQSPRHLIKEKRETATLKCYPIPRHDTVYWYQQGPGQDPQFLISFYEKMQSDKGSIPDRFSAQQFSDYHSELNMSSLELGDSALYFCASSLKGWGANYGYTFGSGTRLTVV.

The CDR3 spells CASSSFPRSYEQYF. CDR3 sequence (DNA): TGTGCCAGCAGTTCCTTCCCACGCTCCTACGAGCAGTACTTC. The rearrangement links TRBV6-6 to TRBJ2-7, with D unclear. This CDR3 has 14 amino acids. V dropped 4 bases and J dropped 0 bases, with 10 bases sitting between them. Germline CDR1 MNHNY, CDR2 SVGAGI (reference sequence).